Listed below are T cell receptor beta chains from one sample, sequenced in a study of cytomegalovirus exposure and HLA in healthy donors. Libraries were prepared by immunoSEQ multiplex PCR; TCRdb keeps only in-frame clonotypes and omits some of them. The data hold 150,000 to 200,000 clones, with roughly 80% observed a single time. Sequencing was carried out using PBMCs. The source is a human donor in good health. Both conserved end residues are part of each CDR3. The D gene is left open where the match is weak. The listing skips clone size in some rows; elsewhere it reads once, few, many or a size class.

v_gene: TRBV5-1
d_gene: .
j_gene: TRBJ2-2
abundance: .
CDR3nt: TGCGCCAGCAGCTTGGACGTCCAGACCGGGGAGCTGTTTTTT
CDR3aa: CASSLDVQTGELFF

v_gene: TRBV19
d_gene: TRBD2
j_gene: TRBJ2-1
abundance: once
CDR3nt: TGTGCCAGTAGTAGGACTAGCGGGGGGGCTTACAATGAGCAGTTCTTC
CDR3aa: CASSRTSGGAYNEQFF

v_gene: TRBV7-9
d_gene: TRBD2
j_gene: TRBJ2-4
abundance: .
CDR3nt: TGTGCCAGCAGCGAATCCGGGACTAGCTACATTCAGTACTTC
CDR3aa: CASSESGTSYIQYF

v_gene: TRBV4-1
d_gene: TRBD1
j_gene: TRBJ1-1
abundance: .
CDR3nt: TGCGCCAGCAGCCAAGACATCGAGACAGGGGGCTGTGAAGCTTTCTTT
CDR3aa: CASSQDIETGGCEAFF

v_gene: TRBV6-5
d_gene: .
j_gene: TRBJ2-2
abundance: .
CDR3nt: TGTGCCAGCAGCTGGCAGGGTGACACCGGGGAGCTGTTTTTT
CDR3aa: CASSWQGDTGELFF

v_gene: TRBV5-6
d_gene: .
j_gene: TRBJ2-4
abundance: .
CDR3nt: TGTGCCAGCAGCTTGGAGATAGGCGGGGCGACAAACATTCAGTACTTC
CDR3aa: CASSLEIGGATNIQYF

v_gene: TRBV6-5
d_gene: TRBD1
j_gene: TRBJ1-2
abundance: .
CDR3nt: TGTGCCAGCAGTTGGGACAGCAACTATGGCTACACCTTC
CDR3aa: CASSWDSNYGYTF

v_gene: TRBV9
d_gene: .
j_gene: TRBJ2-1
abundance: .
CDR3nt: TGTGCCAGCAGCGTAACAGCTTCCTACAATGAGCAGTTCTTC
CDR3aa: CASSVTASYNEQFF

v_gene: TRBV2
d_gene: .
j_gene: TRBJ1-2
abundance: .
CDR3nt: TGTGCCAGCAGTGAATCAGGGTTCCCGGGCTACACCTTC
CDR3aa: CASSESGFPGYTF

v_gene: TRBV30
d_gene: .
j_gene: TRBJ1-5
abundance: .
CDR3nt: TGTGCCTCGACGGACAGATTTAGAGCGTATAGCAATCAGCCCCAGCATTTT
CDR3aa: CASTDRFRAYSNQPQHF

v_gene: TRBV7-9
d_gene: TRBD1
j_gene: TRBJ1-1
abundance: few
CDR3nt: TGTGCCAGCAGCTTAGATCCGGGACAGGGAAACACTGAAGCTTTCTTT
CDR3aa: CASSLDPGQGNTEAFF

v_gene: TRBV10-3
d_gene: .
j_gene: TRBJ2-3
abundance: .
CDR3nt: TGTGCCATCAGTGACCGGGATACGCAGTATTTT
CDR3aa: CAISDRDTQYF

v_gene: TRBV11-2
d_gene: TRBD1
j_gene: TRBJ2-7
abundance: .
CDR3nt: TGTGCCAGCAGCTTAGATAGGGGGACAGGGGGCTACGAGCAGTACTTC
CDR3aa: CASSLDRGTGGYEQYF

v_gene: TRBV5-1
d_gene: .
j_gene: TRBJ1-2
abundance: .
CDR3nt: TGCGCCAGCAGCTTACAGGGAGCTAACTATGGCTACACCTTC
CDR3aa: CASSLQGANYGYTF

v_gene: TRBV7-9
d_gene: TRBD1
j_gene: TRBJ1-2
abundance: .
CDR3nt: TGTGCCAGCAGTACCGGGACAGGGGCGTATGGCTACACCTTC
CDR3aa: CASSTGTGAYGYTF

v_gene: TRBV29-1
d_gene: TRBD1
j_gene: TRBJ2-3
abundance: few
CDR3nt: TGCAGCGTTGCGTACAGGGGTTTCACAGATACGCAGTATTTT
CDR3aa: CSVAYRGFTDTQYF

v_gene: TRBV18
d_gene: .
j_gene: TRBJ2-5
abundance: few
CDR3nt: TGTGCCAGCTCACCCCGGACGGGGGAAGAGACCCAGTACTTC
CDR3aa: CASSPRTGEETQYF

v_gene: TRBV5-6
d_gene: .
j_gene: TRBJ2-7
abundance: .
CDR3nt: TGTGCCAGCAGCTTGGTTAGGGCAGGGGTTCGTGGCGAGCAGTACTTC
CDR3aa: CASSLVRAGVRGEQYF

v_gene: TRBV20-1
d_gene: .
j_gene: TRBJ2-5
abundance: few
CDR3nt: TGCAGTGCTAGAGCCGGGGAGACCCAGTACTTC
CDR3aa: CSARAGETQYF

v_gene: TRBV2
d_gene: .
j_gene: TRBJ1-1
abundance: .
CDR3nt: TGTGCCAGCAGTGAGCGGGGGGGGGACGCTTTCTTT
CDR3aa: CASSERGGDAFF

v_gene: TRBV19
d_gene: TRBD1
j_gene: TRBJ2-6
abundance: .
CDR3nt: TGTGCCAGTAGCCGACAGGGCGAATCTGGGGCCAACGTCCTGACTTTC
CDR3aa: CASSRQGESGANVLTF

v_gene: TRBV29-1
d_gene: .
j_gene: TRBJ1-1
abundance: .
CDR3nt: TGCAGCGTGGAGTCGGTGAACACTGAAGCTTTCTTT
CDR3aa: CSVESVNTEAFF

v_gene: TRBV27
d_gene: TRBD1
j_gene: TRBJ1-3
abundance: few
CDR3nt: TGTGCCAGCTGGGACAGGCACTCTGGAAACACCATATATTTT
CDR3aa: CASWDRHSGNTIYF

v_gene: TRBV4-3
d_gene: TRBD2
j_gene: TRBJ2-1
abundance: .
CDR3nt: TGCGCCAGCAGCCAAGATGGGGAGCGGGGGACGAATGAGCAGTTCTTC
CDR3aa: CASSQDGERGTNEQFF

v_gene: TRBV9
d_gene: TRBD1
j_gene: TRBJ2-7
abundance: .
CDR3nt: TGTGCCAGCAGCGTAGAGTCAGGGGGCAGGGACGAGCAGTACTTC
CDR3aa: CASSVESGGRDEQYF

v_gene: TRBV4-1
d_gene: .
j_gene: TRBJ2-7
abundance: few
CDR3nt: TGCGCCAGCAGCTCCCGTCAAGGGGAACTGTACGAGCGGTACTTC
CDR3aa: CASSSRQGELYERYF

v_gene: TRBV7-6
d_gene: .
j_gene: TRBJ2-7
abundance: .
CDR3nt: TGTGCCAGCAGCCGCAATCGGGTCGACGAGCAGTACTTC
CDR3aa: CASSRNRVDEQYF

v_gene: TRBV7-9
d_gene: .
j_gene: TRBJ2-7
abundance: once
CDR3nt: TGTGCCAGCAGCTTAGAAGGGGAACCCTACGAGCAGTACTTC
CDR3aa: CASSLEGEPYEQYF

v_gene: TRBV9
d_gene: .
j_gene: TRBJ2-1
abundance: .
CDR3nt: TGTGCCAGCAGCGCCGACAGTCATCCTAGAAGTGAGCAGTTCTTC
CDR3aa: CASSADSHPRSEQFF

v_gene: TRBV7-2
d_gene: .
j_gene: TRBJ2-1
abundance: .
CDR3nt: TGTGCCAGCAGCCGGGACTCTGGCAAGGAGCAGTTCTTC
CDR3aa: CASSRDSGKEQFF

v_gene: TRBV5-1
d_gene: .
j_gene: TRBJ2-5
abundance: .
CDR3nt: TGCGCCAGCAGCTTGGCCGGGGCTAGCGAAGAGACCCAGTACTTC
CDR3aa: CASSLAGASEETQYF

v_gene: TRBV5-6
d_gene: .
j_gene: TRBJ1-6
abundance: .
CDR3nt: TGTGCCAGCAGCTTGCCCCAGGGGAATTCACCCCTCCACTTT
CDR3aa: CASSLPQGNSPLHF

v_gene: TRBV9
d_gene: TRBD2
j_gene: TRBJ2-5
abundance: .
CDR3nt: TGTGCCAGCAGCGGCGGGACTAGCGGGGAGCAAGAGACCCAGTACTTC
CDR3aa: CASSGGTSGEQETQYF

v_gene: TRBV5-6
d_gene: TRBD1
j_gene: TRBJ1-2
abundance: .
CDR3nt: TGTGCCAGCAGCGAACCGGGACAGGGGGTAGGGGGCTACACCTTC
CDR3aa: CASSEPGQGVGGYTF

v_gene: TRBV5-4
d_gene: .
j_gene: TRBJ2-7
abundance: .
CDR3nt: TGTGCCAGCAGCTTGGTCCCCAGCTCCTACGAGCAGTACTTC
CDR3aa: CASSLVPSSYEQYF

v_gene: TRBV29-1
d_gene: .
j_gene: TRBJ2-7
abundance: .
CDR3nt: TGCAGCGTCCAGACAGGTTTAACCTACGAGCAGTACTTC
CDR3aa: CSVQTGLTYEQYF

v_gene: TRBV7-8
d_gene: .
j_gene: TRBJ2-5
abundance: .
CDR3nt: TGTGCCAGCAGCTTCAGCGCCGAGACCCAGTACTTC
CDR3aa: CASSFSAETQYF

v_gene: TRBV4-1
d_gene: TRBD2
j_gene: TRBJ2-3
abundance: .
CDR3nt: TGCGCCAGCAGCCGAGCTGGGCGGGGGAACACAGATACGCAGTATTTT
CDR3aa: CASSRAGRGNTDTQYF

v_gene: TRBV11-3
d_gene: TRBD2
j_gene: TRBJ2-3
abundance: .
CDR3nt: TGTGCCAGCAGCACAATTAGCGGGGGGAGAACAGATACGCAGTATTTT
CDR3aa: CASSTISGGRTDTQYF